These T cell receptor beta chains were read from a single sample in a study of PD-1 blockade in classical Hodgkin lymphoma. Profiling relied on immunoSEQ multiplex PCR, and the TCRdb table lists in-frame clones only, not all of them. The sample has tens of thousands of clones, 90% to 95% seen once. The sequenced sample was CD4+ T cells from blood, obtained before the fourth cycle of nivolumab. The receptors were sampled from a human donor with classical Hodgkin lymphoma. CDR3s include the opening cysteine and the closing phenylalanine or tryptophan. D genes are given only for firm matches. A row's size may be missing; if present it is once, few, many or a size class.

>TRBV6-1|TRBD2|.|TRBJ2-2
CASSEENGGRWMAGELFF
TGTGCCAGCAGTGAAGAGAACGGGGGGAGATGGATGGCCGGGGAGCTGTTTTTT
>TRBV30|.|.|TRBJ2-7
CAWSVQAGYEQYF
TGTGCCTGGAGTGTACAGGCGGGTTACGAGCAGTACTTC
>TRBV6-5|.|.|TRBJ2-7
CASRRQDRGDYEQYF
TGTGCCAGCAGAAGACAGGACAGAGGGGACTACGAGCAGTACTTC
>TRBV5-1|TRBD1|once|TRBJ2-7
CASSYDRGYYEQYF
TGCGCCAGCAGCTATGACAGGGGGTATTACGAGCAGTACTTC
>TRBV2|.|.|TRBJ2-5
CASRTMGRLQETQYF
TGTGCCAGCAGGACTATGGGGAGACTTCAAGAGACCCAGTACTTC
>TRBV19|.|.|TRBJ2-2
CASSILANTGELFF
TGTGCCAGTAGTATACTAGCGAACACCGGGGAGCTGTTTTTT
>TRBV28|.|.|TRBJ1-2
CASSFGVKPRALYGYTF
TGTGCCAGCAGTTTTGGGGTCAAACCCCGGGCCCTCTATGGCTACACCTTC
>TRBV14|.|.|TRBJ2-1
CASSHTRAFINNEQFF
TGTGCCAGCAGCCATACAAGAGCCTTTATTAACAATGAGCAGTTCTTC
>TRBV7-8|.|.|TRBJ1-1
CASSLLGSNTEAFF
TGTGCCAGCAGCTTATTGGGCAGCAACACTGAAGCTTTCTTT
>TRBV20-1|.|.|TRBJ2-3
CSAIGTDTQYF
TGCAGTGCTATTGGCACAGATACGCAGTATTTT
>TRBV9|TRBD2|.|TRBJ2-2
CASSGGLAGDNPGGELFF
TGTGCCAGCAGCGGAGGACTAGCGGGAGATAACCCGGGAGGGGAGCTGTTTTTT
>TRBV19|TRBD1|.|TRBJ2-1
CASSRTGTFSYNEQFF
TGTGCCAGTAGTAGGACAGGGACCTTCTCCTACAATGAGCAGTTCTTC
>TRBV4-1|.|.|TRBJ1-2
CASSQRDNYGYTF
TGCGCCAGCAGCCAACGGGATAACTATGGCTACACCTTC
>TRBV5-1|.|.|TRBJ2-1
CASSWGPGNEQFF
TGCGCCAGCAGCTGGGGGCCGGGGAATGAGCAGTTCTTC
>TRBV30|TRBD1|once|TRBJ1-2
CAYGQGLGYGYTF
TGTGCCTACGGACAGGGGCTTGGCTATGGCTACACCTTC
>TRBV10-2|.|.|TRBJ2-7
CASRRGGGGYEQYF
TGCGCCAGCAGACGAGGGGGAGGGGGCTACGAGCAGTACTTC
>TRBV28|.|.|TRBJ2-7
CASSSRRGYEQYF
TGTGCCAGCAGTTCCCGACGGGGGTACGAGCAGTACTTC
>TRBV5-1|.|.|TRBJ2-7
CASSLWETGYEQYF
TGCGCCAGCAGCTTGTGGGAAACGGGGTACGAGCAGTACTTC
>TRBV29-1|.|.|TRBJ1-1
CSVTLFSTEAFF
TGCAGCGTAACATTATTTAGCACTGAAGCTTTCTTT
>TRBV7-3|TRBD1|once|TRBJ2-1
CASSSKGSDRASYNEQFF
TGTGCCAGCAGCTCTAAGGGATCGGACAGGGCCTCCTACAATGAGCAGTTCTTC
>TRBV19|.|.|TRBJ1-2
CASSIASAGTLYGYTF
TGTGCCAGTAGTATAGCTTCGGCAGGAACTCTCTATGGCTACACCTTC
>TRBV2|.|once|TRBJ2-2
CASSESRQASGGELFF
TGTGCCAGCAGTGAATCGAGGCAGGCAAGCGGCGGGGAGCTGTTTTTT